A selection of T cell receptor beta chains follows, all from one sample in a study of vaccination and CD4 T cells after COVID-19. Antigen specificity for these receptors is unknown. TCRdb re-analysed the PCR reads in MiXCR, keeping a single row per CDR3 protein. The table records tens of thousands of distinct CDR3 sequences, around 50% of them present only once. Sequenced material: CD4+ T cells from blood, cultured in vitro, taken before SARS-CoV-2 vaccination. These receptors were collected from a human donor who received a COVID-19 vaccine. Each CDR3 is given with its conserved first and last residue. Fields, in order: D gene, V gene, J gene, CDR3 protein. D genes are given only for firm matches.

TRBD1	TRBV6-4	TRBJ2-2	CASSEGTGRGTGELFF
.	TRBV10-2	TRBJ2-7	CASSEGGRTYEQYF
.	TRBV12-5	TRBJ2-2	CANAVGTGELFF
TRBD1	TRBV20-1	TRBJ2-1	CSAPTGNNEQFF
.	TRBV6-1	TRBJ2-3	CASSPADTQYF
.	TRBV20-1	TRBJ2-5	CGARGEGGLETQYF
.	TRBV5-5	TRBJ2-7	CASSPDGDSTYEQYF
.	TRBV19	TRBJ1-2	CASSIAAGTSYGYTF
TRBD2	TRBV6-1	TRBJ2-3	CASIPLRRASGGTDTQYF
TRBD1	TRBV15	TRBJ1-1	CATSRVGRGDTEAFF
.	TRBV30	TRBJ2-2	CAWSLRQRAGELFF
TRBD1	TRBV2	TRBJ1-2	CASSGRDRGQSGYTF
.	TRBV4-1	TRBJ1-1	CASSQDSGLNTEAFF
.	TRBV7-9	TRBJ2-5	CASSLESGGTQYF
.	TRBV29-1	TRBJ1-1	CSVDNERDTEAFF
.	TRBV12-3/TRBV12-4	TRBJ2-3	CASSLDQGPTDTQYF
TRBD1	TRBV28	TRBJ2-4	CASSFSGGWAMGKNIQYF
TRBD1	TRBV7-2	TRBJ1-2	CASSRGQGPSRGSGYTF
.	TRBV2	TRBJ1-5	CASSGSGFNQPQHF
.	TRBV3-1	TRBJ1-2	CASSLPGPNYGYTF
.	TRBV9	TRBJ2-5	CASSVQTGFQETQYF
.	TRBV19	TRBJ1-1	CASSIRRFGGRGGQEAFF
TRBD1	TRBV6-1	TRBJ1-5	CASRWDRSDSAQHF
TRBD1	TRBV11-1	TRBJ2-4	CASSRQGALGGIQYF
TRBD1	TRBV7-9	TRBJ1-6	CASSLRDRNSPLHF
.	TRBV5-4	TRBJ2-3	CASRSSVPPPTDTQYF
TRBD1	TRBV11-2	TRBJ2-2	CASSLVVIRTGKNTGELFF
TRBD2	TRBV2	TRBJ2-3	CASSATSGGTDTQYF
.	TRBV11-3	TRBJ2-2	CASSLTASTGELFF
.	TRBV20-1	TRBJ1-2	CSARGWGNYGYTF
.	TRBV12-3/TRBV12-4	TRBJ2-2	CASSPDSSPGELFF
.	TRBV20-1	TRBJ2-3	CSARDSDTQYF
.	TRBV6-2/TRBV6-3	TRBJ2-3	CASINGVTDTQYF
.	TRBV29-1	TRBJ2-5	CSVDFLQDARETQYF
TRBD1	TRBV7-9	TRBJ2-5	CASSAIGLVGGQGTQYF
.	TRBV19	TRBJ1-3	CASSSGSGNTIYF
TRBD1	TRBV6-5	TRBJ1-6	CASSYSHRGTIYNSPLHF
.	TRBV15	TRBJ2-4	CATSSGGQSPSTWVAKNIQYF
.	TRBV5-4	TRBJ2-5	CASSQPSAGETQYF
.	TRBV10-3	TRBJ2-2	CAISGWNTGELFF
TRBD2	TRBV7-2	TRBJ2-5	CASSPRTSGQETQYF
TRBD1	TRBV30	TRBJ1-1	CAWKRTGLNTEAFF
.	TRBV6-1	TRBJ2-5	CASRPEVGEETQYF
TRBD1	TRBV20-1	TRBJ2-5	CSARDRGGTGGETQYF
.	TRBV19	TRBJ2-3	CASRSGDQTDTQYF
TRBD2	TRBV5-4	TRBJ2-1	CASSLRGVNEQFF
.	TRBV2	TRBJ2-3	CASSRTSTDTQYF
.	TRBV12-3/TRBV12-4	TRBJ1-2	CASSLGDGSLGYTF
TRBD1	TRBV27	TRBJ2-1	CASRWDSRSYNEQFF